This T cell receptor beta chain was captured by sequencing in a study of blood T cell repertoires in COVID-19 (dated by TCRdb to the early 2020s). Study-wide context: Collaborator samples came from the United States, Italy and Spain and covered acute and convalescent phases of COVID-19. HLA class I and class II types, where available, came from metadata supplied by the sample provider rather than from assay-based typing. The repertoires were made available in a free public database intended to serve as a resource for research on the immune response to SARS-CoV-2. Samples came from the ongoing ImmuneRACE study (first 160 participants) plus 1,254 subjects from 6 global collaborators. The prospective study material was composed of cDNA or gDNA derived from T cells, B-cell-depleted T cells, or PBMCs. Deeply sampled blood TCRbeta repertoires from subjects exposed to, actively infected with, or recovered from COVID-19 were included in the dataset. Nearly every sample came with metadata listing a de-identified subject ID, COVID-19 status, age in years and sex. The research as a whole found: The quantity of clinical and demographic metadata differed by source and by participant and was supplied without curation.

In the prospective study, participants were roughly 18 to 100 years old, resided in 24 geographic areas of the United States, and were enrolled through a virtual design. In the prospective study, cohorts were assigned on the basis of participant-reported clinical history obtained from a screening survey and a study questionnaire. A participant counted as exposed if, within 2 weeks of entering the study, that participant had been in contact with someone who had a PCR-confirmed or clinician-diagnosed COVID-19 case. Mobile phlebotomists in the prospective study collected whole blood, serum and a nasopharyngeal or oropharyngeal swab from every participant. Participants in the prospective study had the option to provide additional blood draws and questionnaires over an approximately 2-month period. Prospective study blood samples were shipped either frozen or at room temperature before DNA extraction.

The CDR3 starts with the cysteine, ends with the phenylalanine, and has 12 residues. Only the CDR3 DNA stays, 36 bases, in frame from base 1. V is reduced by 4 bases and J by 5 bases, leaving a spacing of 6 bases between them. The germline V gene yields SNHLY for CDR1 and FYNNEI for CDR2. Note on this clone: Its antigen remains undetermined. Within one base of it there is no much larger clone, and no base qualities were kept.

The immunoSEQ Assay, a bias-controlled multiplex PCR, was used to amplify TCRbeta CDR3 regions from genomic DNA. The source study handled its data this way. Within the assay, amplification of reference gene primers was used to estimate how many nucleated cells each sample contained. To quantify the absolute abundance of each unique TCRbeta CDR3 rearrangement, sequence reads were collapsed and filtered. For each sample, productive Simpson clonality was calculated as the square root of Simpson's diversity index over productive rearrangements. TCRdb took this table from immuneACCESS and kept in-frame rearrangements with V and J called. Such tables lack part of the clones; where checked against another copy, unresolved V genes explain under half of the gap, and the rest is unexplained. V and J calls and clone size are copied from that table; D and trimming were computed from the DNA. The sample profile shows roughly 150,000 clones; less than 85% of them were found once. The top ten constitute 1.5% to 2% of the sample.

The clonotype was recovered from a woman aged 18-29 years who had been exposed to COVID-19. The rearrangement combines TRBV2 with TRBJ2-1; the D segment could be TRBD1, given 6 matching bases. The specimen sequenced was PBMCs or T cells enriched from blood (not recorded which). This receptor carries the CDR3 CASSGQDNEQFF. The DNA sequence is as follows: TGTGCCAGCAGTGGACAGGACAATGAGCAGTTCTTC.